This TCR beta chain was recovered during a study of Ad26.COV2.S vaccination and SARS-CoV-2 variants. The length of the CDR3 is 12 residues. The germline gives CDR1 LNHDA, CDR2 SQIVND (reference sequence). Trimming cost V 9 bases and J 11 bases, with 17 bases left between them. Assay used: immunoSEQ multiplex PCR; TCRdb lists only in-frame clones, some missing. The repertoire holds some 300,000 clones, with roughly 86% as singletons. Documented treatment: 15 to 20 received Ad26.COV2.S at low or high dose, single or two shots; about 5 received placebo; per-sample allocation not given. Each sample was drawn 63 days after the first injection (of vaccine or placebo).

The receptor was derived from a person aged 18-65 years who received the Ad26.COV2.S COVID-19 vaccine or a placebo. This chain uses TRBV19 with TRBJ1-5; unclear D gene. The material sequenced was peripheral blood, taken in a trial of Ad26.COV2.S vaccine versus placebo. The CDR3 nucleotides are TGTGCCAGCAGGACGGTTGGATCGGCCCAGCATTTT. Encoded protein: CASRTVGSAQHF.